The 19 T cell receptor beta chains given below trace back to one sample, sequenced in a study of cytotoxic CD8 clonotypes in ibrutinib-treated CLL (dated by TCRdb to the early 2020s). Receptor libraries were prepared by the immunoSEQ multiplex PCR assay. TCRdb re-hosts the immuneACCESS table, in-frame sequences only. Its copies lack some clones; in the studies checked, an unresolved V gene accounts for under half of them, and the cause for the rest is not known. For this sample the table gives 160,000 or so clones, of which roughly 80% were detected only once. The ten largest clones take up 4.6% of the sample. The meaning of the sample's time point label: roughly 2 years on ibrutinib. Sequencing was performed on PBMCs, taken after 24 months of ibrutinib treatment. All receptors come from a human donor with chronic lymphocytic leukemia.

The CDR3 nucleotides are TGTTTTAGCGGGGGGCAAAACAATCAGCCCCAGCATTTT. Protein sequence: CFSGGQNNQPQHF. The chain combines TRBV28 with TRBJ1-5; tentative D call: TRBD1 (6 bases). Germline CDR1 reads MDHEN; CDR2 reads SYDVKM. This CDR3 spans 13 amino acids.

This clone was recorded only once. CDR3 sequence (DNA): TGTGCCAGCAGCGGATCCCTCCTGGGGGGGGGCCAAGGGGGCACTGAAGCTTTCTTT. Protein sequence: CASSGSLLGGGQGGTEAFF. The J gene is TRBJ1-1, the V gene TRBV9, with D maybe TRBD1 (6 bases). V lost 3 bases, J lost 4 bases, and 28 bases lay in between. The CDR3 contains 19 residues. The germline CDR1 and CDR2 sequences are SGDLS and YYNGEE.

This chain joins TRBV28 and TRBJ2-2; D is perhaps TRBD2 (6 bases). The ends were cut back, 7 bases at V and 6 bases at J, with 12 bases in the middle. The V gene's germline CDR1 is MDHEN and CDR2 SYDVKM. The CDR3 runs to 13 residues. The CDR3 protein is CASTEGGAGELFF. The CDR3 nucleotides read TGTGCCAGCACGGAGGGCGGCGCCGGGGAGCTGTTTTTT.

The rearrangement joins TRBV9 to TRBJ2-3, with a tentative D call TRBD2 (6 bases). Trimming stripped 0 bases from V and 1 base from J, with 9 bases between. Germline V gene sequence: CDR1 SGDLS, CDR2 YYNGEE. The CDR3 is made up of 15 amino acids. The CDR3: CASSVGRERTDTQYF. CDR3 nucleotide sequence: TGTGCCAGCAGCGTAGGGAGGGAGCGCACAGATACGCAGTATTTT.

This clone was found a few times. The chain links TRBV28 to TRBJ1-1; D not certain. This CDR3 region has 12 residues. Germline V CDR1 and CDR2: MDHEN, SYDVKM. Between the trimmed V and J ends, which lost 3 bases and 4 bases, there was a span of 6 bases. The CDR3 DNA sequence: TGTGCCAGCAGTTTTGAGGGCACTGAAGCTTTCTTT. Its protein is CASSFEGTEAFF.

The V and J genes are TRBV30 and TRBJ2-7; 9 bases map to TRBD2. Trimming took 8 bases from V and 0 from J; bases not matched to a gene: 8. Germline CDR1 is GTSNPN and CDR2 is SVGIG (reference sequence). The length of the CDR3 is 14 residues. CDR3 protein: CASDYSGSSYEQYF. CDR3 DNA: TGTGCCAGCGATTATAGCGGGAGCTCCTACGAGCAGTACTTC. Based on the CDR3 plus reference TRBV30 and TRBJ2-7, the full variable domain is SQTIHQWPATLVQPVGSPLSLECTVEGTSNPNLYWYRQAAGRGLQLLFYSVGIGQISSEVPQNLSASRPQDRQFILSSKKLLLSDSGFYLCASDYSGSSYEQYFGPGTRLTVT.

V usage is TRBV2 and J usage is TRBJ2-2; possible D gene TRBD2, 5 bases. V lost 5 bases and J lost 5, with 12 bases in between. This CDR3 is built from 14 residues. From germline, CDR1 is SNHLY and CDR2 FYNNEI. This CDR3 is CASSRESATGELFF. CDR3 nucleotides: TGTGCCAGCAGTCGGGAAAGCGCGACCGGGGAGCTGTTTTTT.

This chain connects TRBV11-3 to TRBJ2-3; 15 bases map to TRBD2. The CDR3 is 17 amino acids. V lost 5 bases and J lost 4; bases outside the gene matches: 7. Germline V gives CDR1 SGHNT, CDR2 YENEEA. CDR3 DNA sequence: TGTGCCAGCAGCCTCGGACTAGCGGGAGGGCCCCCAGATACGCAGTATTTT. Translated: CASSLGLAGGPPDTQYF. The full variable domain, completed using reference TRBV11-3 and TRBJ2-3, is EAGVVQSPRYKIIEKKQPVAFWCNPISGHNTLYWYLQNLGQGPELLIRYENEEAVDDSQLPKDRFSAERLKGVDSTLKIQPAELGDSAVYLCASSLGLAGGPPDTQYFGPGTRLTVL.

The gene calls are TRBV5-1 and TRBJ2-1; D ambiguous. The germline V gene encodes CDR1 SGHRS and CDR2 YFSETQ. The CDR3 is made up of 13 amino acids. Trimming stripped 1 base from V and 6 bases from J, with 8 bases between. CDR3 loop: CASSLTRPNEQFF. The DNA of the CDR3 is TGCGCCAGCAGCTTGACCCGCCCCAATGAGCAGTTCTTC. Full variable domain (missing parts from reference TRBV5-1 and TRBJ2-1): KAGVTQTPRYLIKTRGQQVTLSCSPISGHRSVSWYQQTPGQGLQFLFEYFSETQRNKGNFPGRFSGRQFSNSRSEMNVSTLELGDSALYLCASSLTRPNEQFFGPGTRLTVL.

The V call is TRBV4-2, the J call TRBJ1-2; 8 positions agree with TRBD1. This CDR3 is 15 amino acids long. CDR1 and CDR2 from the germline V gene are LGHNA and YNFKEQ. J gave up 8 bases and V 4 bases, and 12 bases lay outside the gene matches. The CDR3 DNA is TGTGCCAGCAGCCCCGGGGGCAGGGGGCGTGAGGGCTACACCTTC. The encoded protein is CASSPGGRGREGYTF.

The J gene is TRBJ1-6, the V gene TRBV30; D may be TRBD1 (5 bases). Germline loops: CDR1 GTSNPN, CDR2 SVGIG (reference sequence). V was cut by 4 bases and J by 7 bases, with 17 bases left in between. The CDR3 runs 15 residues. The CDR3 loop is CAWTRGEGRNSPLHF. CDR3 in DNA: TGTGCCTGGACCCGAGGGGAGGGTCGGAATTCACCCCTCCACTTT.

The chain joins TRBV19 to TRBJ1-1; D ambiguous. The CDR3 totals 11 residues. Germline CDR1 LNHDA, CDR2 SQIVND (reference sequence). With 8 bases removed from V and 1 base from J, the gap between germline ends came to 5 bases. The CDR3 nucleotides read TGTGCCAGTGGGCCGAACACTGAAGCTTTCTTT. This encodes CASGPNTEAFF.

The J gene is TRBJ2-3, the V gene TRBV7-9; 8 positions agree with TRBD2. Germline V CDR1 and CDR2: SEHNR, FQNEAQ (reference sequence). V lost 8 bases, J lost 0 bases, and 1 base stayed unmatched. The CDR3 is 13 residues long. CDR3 in DNA: TGTGCCAGCTTAGCGGGGAGCACAGATACGCAGTATTTT. The encoded protein is CASLAGSTDTQYF.

The V gene is TRBV28, the J gene TRBJ1-2; weak D call: TRBD1 (6 bases). V was shortened by 7 bases and J by 8 bases, with 14 bases between the two germline ends. The CDR3 has 12 amino acids. Germline assignment: CDR1 MDHEN and CDR2 SYDVKM. The CDR3 nucleotides read TGTGCCAGCAAAAAGGGGGTGTCGGGCTACACCTTC. Encoded protein: CASKKGVSGYTF.

This clone was recorded once. Here the CDR3 DNA reads TGTGCCAGCTCACCATCCGGGGGTAGCAATCAGCCCCAGCATTTT. This translates into CASSPSGGSNQPQHF. V usage is TRBV18 and J usage is TRBJ1-5; tentative D call: TRBD1 (5 bases). The CDR3 totals 15 residues. Trimming removed 2 bases at V and 0 bases at J, with 8 bases between. CDR1 and CDR2 from the germline V gene are KGHSH and LQKENI.

The V and J genes are TRBV15 and TRBJ2-3, with D perhaps TRBD2 (5 bases). Germline assignment: CDR1 LNHNV and CDR2 YYDKDF (reference sequence). The V gene lost 0 bases and the J gene lost 5 bases, with 12 bases spanning the gap. CDR3 length: 15 residues. As DNA, the CDR3 is TGTGCCACCAGCAGAGATCGAGGAGGTCGAGATACGCAGTATTTT. As protein: CATSRDRGGRDTQYF.

This clone was observed a single time. The chain combines TRBV7-9 with TRBJ2-3; D is undetermined. The V end was cut by 3 bases, the J end by 4 bases, with 5 bases between. The CDR3 consists of 12 residues. Germline V gene lookup returns CDR1 SEHNR and CDR2 FQNEAQ (reference sequence). CDR3 loop: CASSLTSDTQYF. The CDR3 DNA sequence: TGTGCCAGCAGCTTGACATCAGATACGCAGTATTTT.

This chain connects TRBV27 to TRBJ1-2; D unresolved. This CDR3 spans 13 amino acids. The germline V gene encodes CDR1 MNHEY and CDR2 SMNVEV (reference sequence). Trimming left V 2 bases short and J 4 bases short, with 8 bases between. The CDR3 sequence is CASSLAGAYGYTF. DNA for the CDR3: TGTGCCAGCAGTTTAGCAGGAGCCTATGGCTACACCTTC.

The V gene is TRBV4-1, the J gene TRBJ2-1; D gene unclear. Germline V gives CDR1 MGHRA, CDR2 YSYEKL. V lost 1 base and J 8 bases, leaving 9 bases between the germline ends. The CDR3 consists of 13 residues. CDR3 DNA: TGCGCCAGCAGCCAAGTCCTTATAGATGAGCAGTTCTTC. Encoded protein: CASSQVLIDEQFF.